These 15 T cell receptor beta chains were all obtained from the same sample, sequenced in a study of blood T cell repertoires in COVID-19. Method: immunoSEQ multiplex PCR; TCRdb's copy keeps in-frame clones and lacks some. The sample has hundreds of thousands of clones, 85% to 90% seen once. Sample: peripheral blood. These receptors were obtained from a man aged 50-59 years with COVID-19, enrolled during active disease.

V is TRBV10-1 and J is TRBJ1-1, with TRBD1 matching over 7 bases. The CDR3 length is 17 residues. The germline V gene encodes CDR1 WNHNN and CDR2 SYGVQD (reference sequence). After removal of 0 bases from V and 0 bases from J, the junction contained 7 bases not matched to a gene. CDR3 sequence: CASSESRQGDLNTEAFF. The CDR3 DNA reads TGCGCCAGCAGTGAGTCAAGACAGGGAGATTTGAACACTGAAGCTTTCTTT.

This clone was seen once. DNA of the CDR3: TGTGCCAGCAGTCCCTTCACCGGGGAGCTGTTTTTT. The encoded protein is CASSPFTGELFF. V and J are TRBV6-5 and TRBJ2-2; no reliable D call. CDR3 size: 12 residues. Trimming took 5 bases from V and 4 from J, leaving 5 bases between them. Germline CDR1 MNHEY, CDR2 SVGAGI.

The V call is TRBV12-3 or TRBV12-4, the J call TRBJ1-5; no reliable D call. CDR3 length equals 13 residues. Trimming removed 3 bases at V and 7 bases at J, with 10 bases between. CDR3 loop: CASSFSAGQPQHF. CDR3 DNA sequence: TGTGCCAGCAGTTTTTCGGCAGGACAGCCCCAGCATTTT.

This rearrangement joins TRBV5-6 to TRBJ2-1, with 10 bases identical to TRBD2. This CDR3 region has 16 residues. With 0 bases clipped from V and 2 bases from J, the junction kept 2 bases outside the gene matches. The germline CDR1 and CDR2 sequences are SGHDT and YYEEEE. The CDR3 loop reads CASSLVAGGPYNEQFF. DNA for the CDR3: TGTGCCAGCAGCTTGGTAGCGGGAGGACCCTACAATGAGCAGTTCTTC.

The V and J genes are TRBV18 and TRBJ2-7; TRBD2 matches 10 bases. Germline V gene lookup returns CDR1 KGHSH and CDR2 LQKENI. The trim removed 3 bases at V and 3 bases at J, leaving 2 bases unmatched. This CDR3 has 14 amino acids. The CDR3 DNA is TGTGCCAGCTCACCCGGACTAGCGGACTACGAGCAGTACTTC. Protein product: CASSPGLADYEQYF.

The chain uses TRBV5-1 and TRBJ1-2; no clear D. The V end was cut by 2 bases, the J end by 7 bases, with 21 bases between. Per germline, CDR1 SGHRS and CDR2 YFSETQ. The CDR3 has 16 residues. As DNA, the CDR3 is TGCGCCAGCAGCTTACAAGGCCCGGTCTCGGGAGGTGGCTACACCTTC. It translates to CASSLQGPVSGGGYTF. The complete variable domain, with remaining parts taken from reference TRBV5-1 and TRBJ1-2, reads KAGVTQTPRYLIKTRGQQVTLSCSPISGHRSVSWYQQTPGQGLQFLFEYFSETQRNKGNFPGRFSGRQFSNSRSEMNVSTLELGDSALYLCASSLQGPVSGGGYTFGSGTRLTVV.

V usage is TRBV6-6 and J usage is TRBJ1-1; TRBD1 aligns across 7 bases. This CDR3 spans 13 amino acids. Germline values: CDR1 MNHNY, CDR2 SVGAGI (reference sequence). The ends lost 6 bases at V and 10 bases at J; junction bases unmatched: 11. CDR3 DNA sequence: TGTGCCAGCAGCGACGACGGACAGGTTGGAGCTTTCTTT. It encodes CASSDDGQVGAFF.

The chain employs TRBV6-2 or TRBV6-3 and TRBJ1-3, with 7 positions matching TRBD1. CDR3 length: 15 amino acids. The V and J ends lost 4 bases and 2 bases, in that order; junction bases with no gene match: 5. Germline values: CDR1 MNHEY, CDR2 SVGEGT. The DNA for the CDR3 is TGTGCCAGCAGTTCCGGGACAGCCCCTGGAAACACCATATATTTT. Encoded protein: CASSSGTAPGNTIYF.

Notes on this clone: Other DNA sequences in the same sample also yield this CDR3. CDR3 residues: CATSDPPGNEQFF. CDR3 coding DNA: TGTGCCACCAGTGATCCCCCCGGGAATGAGCAGTTCTTC. The J gene is TRBJ2-1, the V gene TRBV24-1; D is uncertain. CDR3 size: 13 residues. Trimming removed 3 bases at V and 7 bases at J, with 9 bases between. Per germline, CDR1 KGHDR and CDR2 SFDVKD.

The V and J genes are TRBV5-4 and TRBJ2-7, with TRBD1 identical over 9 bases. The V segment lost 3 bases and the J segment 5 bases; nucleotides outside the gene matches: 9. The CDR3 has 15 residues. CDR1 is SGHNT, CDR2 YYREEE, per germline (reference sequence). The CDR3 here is CASSWGDRAYHEQYF. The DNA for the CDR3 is TGTGCCAGCAGCTGGGGGGACAGGGCATATCACGAGCAGTACTTC.

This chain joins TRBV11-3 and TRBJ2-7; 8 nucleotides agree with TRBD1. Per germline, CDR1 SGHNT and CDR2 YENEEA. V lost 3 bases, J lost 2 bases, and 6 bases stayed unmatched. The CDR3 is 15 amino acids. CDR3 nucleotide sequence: TGTGCCAGCAGCTTCATGACAGGGGAGACCTACGAGCAGTACTTC. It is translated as CASSFMTGETYEQYF.

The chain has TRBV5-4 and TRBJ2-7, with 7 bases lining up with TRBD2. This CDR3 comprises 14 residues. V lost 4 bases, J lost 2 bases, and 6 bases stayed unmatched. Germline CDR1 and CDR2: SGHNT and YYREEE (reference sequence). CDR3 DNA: TGTGCCAGCAGCCTTGGCGGGAGTGCCTACGAGCAGTACTTC. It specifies CASSLGGSAYEQYF.

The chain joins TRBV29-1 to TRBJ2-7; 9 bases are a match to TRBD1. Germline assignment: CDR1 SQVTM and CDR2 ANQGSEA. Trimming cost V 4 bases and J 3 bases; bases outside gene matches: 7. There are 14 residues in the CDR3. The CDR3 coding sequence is TGCAGCGTTGGTGTCGGACAGGGGATCTACGAGCAGTACTTC. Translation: CSVGVGQGIYEQYF.

The CDR3 DNA is TGTGCCAGCAGTGAAGCGCTTCTGTGGCAGGCCAACACCGGGGAGCTGTTTTTT. Translation: CASSEALLWQANTGELFF. The chain is built from TRBV2 and TRBJ2-2; D gene ambiguous. This CDR3 spans 18 amino acids. Germline assignment: CDR1 SNHLY and CDR2 FYNNEI. Trimming took off 0 bases at V and 2 bases at J, with 16 bases between the two ends.

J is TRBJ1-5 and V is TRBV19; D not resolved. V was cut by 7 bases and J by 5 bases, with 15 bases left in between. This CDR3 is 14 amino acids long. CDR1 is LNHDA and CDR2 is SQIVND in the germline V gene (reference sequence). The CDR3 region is CASNSSIFHQPQHF. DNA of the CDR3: TGTGCCAGTAATAGTTCCATATTTCATCAGCCCCAGCATTTT.